The following is a T cell receptor (beta chain) sequence with its context. Some clones are missing from TCRdb's copy, which holds only in-frame ones; the method was immunoSEQ multiplex PCR. Among more than 900,000 clones listed, roughly 74% were seen once. This sample is drawn from a study of shared clonotypes between healthy human individuals. The clonotype originates from a man between 18 and 29 years old in good health. Some clones in this sample may be carry-over from other donors' samples. What was sequenced was memory CD4+ T cells from PBMCs. Subset in this sample: CD45RA-negative fraction.

In DNA, the CDR3 is TGTGCCTGGAGTGTACCTTTGGACAGGAACTATGGCTACACCTTC. Translation gives CAWSVPLDRNYGYTF. The chain carries TRBV30 and TRBJ1-2; 7 positions agree with TRBD1. CDR3 size: 15 residues. Germline-derived CDR1 and CDR2 are GTSNPN and SVGIG (reference sequence). Trimming at V came to 0 bases and at J to 2 bases, leaving 6 bases not matched to a gene. Using reference TRBV30 and TRBJ1-2 for the parts outside the CDR3, the full variable domain is SQTIHQWPATLVQPVGSPLSLECTVEGTSNPNLYWYRQAAGRGLQLLFYSVGIGQISSEVPQNLSASRPQDRQFILSSKKLLLSDSGFYLCAWSVPLDRNYGYTFGSGTRLTVV.